This TCR beta chain was captured in a study of cytomegalovirus exposure and HLA in healthy donors. This CDR3 comprises 15 residues. Per the germline V gene, CDR1 is SGHDT and CDR2 is YYEEEE. Trimming cost V 2 bases and J 6 bases, with 18 bases left between them. Comment on this clone: Its antigen is as yet unknown.

At the time of sampling, donors were nominally healthy, though unrecorded immune exposures were likely. Overall study results and limits: In a later analysis, several top co-occurrence clusters appeared linked to parvovirus B19, influenza, CMV and Epstein-Barr virus.

Both 60 Vbeta primers and 13 Jbeta primers went into the PCR. Data came from immunoSEQ multiplex PCR; TCRdb stores just in-frame clones and leaves some out. The sample comprises fewer than 200,000 clones, about 80% of which are singletons, and 8.5% to 10% rests with the top ten. The chain has TRBV5-6 and TRBJ2-7; D is unclear. The specimen was PBMCs. The sequence came from a man between 18 and 29 years old in good health and CMV-seropositive. Here the CDR3 reads CASSFDLQLSSEQYF. DNA of the CDR3: TGTGCCAGCAGCTTTGACCTACAGTTGTCGAGCGAGCAGTACTTC.